The next 20 T cell receptor beta chains were all read from a single sample in a study of blood T cell repertoires in COVID-19. Libraries were prepared by immunoSEQ multiplex PCR; TCRdb keeps only in-frame clonotypes and omits some of them. The top ten clones hold roughly 5.6% of a sample with under 110,000 clones, around 92% of them seen once. Sequenced input: peripheral blood. The receptors here all came from a man in his forties or fifties with active COVID-19.

The chain is built from TRBV10-1 and TRBJ2-7, with D maybe TRBD1 (5 bases). Germline values: CDR1 WNHNN, CDR2 SYGVQD (reference sequence). The CDR3 consists of 21 residues. The V gene lost 0 bases and the J gene lost 0 bases, with 27 bases spanning the gap. DNA for the CDR3: TGCGCCAGCAGTGAGTCGAAGGCCGACATGGGGAAGCAGGGTAGCTCCTACGAGCAGTACTTC. Its translation is CASSESKADMGKQGSSYEQYF.

The rearrangement links TRBV18 to TRBJ2-1, with D possibly being TRBD2 (6 bases). Trimming removed 8 bases at V and 8 bases at J, with 25 bases between. The CDR3 is made up of 16 amino acids. Germline CDR1 KGHSH, CDR2 LQKENI. This chain's CDR3 is CASTPVGLPPVHEQFF. The CDR3 nucleotides read TGTGCCAGCACCCCCGTCGGACTACCACCTGTCCATGAGCAGTTCTTC.

The chain carries TRBV5-1 and TRBJ2-5, with 7 positions matching TRBD1. The CDR3 has 16 amino acids. CDR1 SGHRS and CDR2 YFSETQ come from the germline V gene. V was pared by 3 bases and J by 5 bases, with 13 bases of the junction left unmatched. For the CDR3, the DNA is TGCGCCAGCAGCTCAAAGATAGGACAGGATTGGGAGACCCAGTACTTC. Its translation is CASSSKIGQDWETQYF.

The chain carries TRBV28 and TRBJ1-3; perhaps TRBD1 as D (6 bases). There are 15 residues in the CDR3. The ends were cut back, 6 bases at V and 0 bases at J, with 12 bases in the middle. Per the germline V gene, CDR1 is MDHEN and CDR2 is SYDVKM. CDR3 DNA sequence: TGTGCCAGCAGCCCTCCAGGGGACTCTGGAAACACCATATATTTT. It translates to CASSPPGDSGNTIYF.

The V call is TRBV11-3, the J call TRBJ2-1; 10 bases are shared with TRBD2. The CDR3 length is 16 residues. Trimming at V came to 5 bases and at J to 8 bases, leaving 12 bases not matched to a gene. From germline, CDR1 is SGHNT and CDR2 YENEEA. The CDR3 nucleotides are TGTGCCAGCAGCGCTGGGAGCCTAGCGGGAGTTCATGAGCAGTTCTTC. It translates to CASSAGSLAGVHEQFF.

This clone was seen only once. The V gene is TRBV11-2, the J gene TRBJ2-7; 7 bases are a match to TRBD2. Germline V gives CDR1 SGHAT, CDR2 FQNNGV. CDR3 size: 13 residues. Trimming removed 4 bases from V and 9 bases from J; junction bases left unmatched: 9. The CDR3 nucleotides are TGTGCCAGCAGCTCGCCTCCGGGACTAAGGCAGTACTTC. It encodes CASSSPPGLRQYF.

The chain recombines TRBV12-3 or TRBV12-4 with TRBJ2-2; tentative D call: TRBD1 (5 bases). The CDR3 consists of 12 residues. V was trimmed by 10 bases and J by 6 bases, leaving 12 bases between them. Here the CDR3 reads CATTGQAGELFF. The CDR3 DNA reads TGTGCCACCACAGGCCAGGCCGGGGAGCTGTTTTTT.

This clone was picked up one time. The CDR3 spells CSVDRGGAKGYTF. CDR3 nucleotides: TGCAGCGTAGATCGAGGGGGCGCGAAGGGCTACACCTTC. The chain uses TRBV29-1 and TRBJ1-2; 7 nucleotides agree with TRBD1. The CDR3 covers 13 residues. CDR1 SQVTM and CDR2 ANQGSEA come from the germline V gene. Trimming took 6 bases from V and 8 from J; bases not matched to a gene: 12.

DNA of the CDR3: TGTGCCAGCAGTGTGGTCTGGGACAGGGGCGACCTTAATGAAAAACTGTTTTTT. Its translation: CASSVVWDRGDLNEKLFF. This chain connects TRBV2 to TRBJ1-4; 10 bases align to TRBD1. V was pared by 4 bases and J by 4 bases, with 12 bases of the junction left unmatched. This CDR3 is 18 amino acids long. The germline gives CDR1 SNHLY, CDR2 FYNNEI.

V is TRBV28 and J is TRBJ1-1; no clear D. The CDR3 covers 14 residues. V lost 5 bases to trimming and J lost 4 bases, with 14 bases between them. The germline gives CDR1 MDHEN, CDR2 SYDVKM. CDR3 coding DNA: TGTGCCAGCAGTGTGACCCCAGGCGTCACTGAAGCTTTCTTT. It yields the protein CASSVTPGVTEAFF.

V gene TRBV30 combines with J gene TRBJ1-3, with a weak D call TRBD1 (6 bases). Looked up from germline, CDR1 is GTSNPN and CDR2 is SVGIG (reference sequence). CDR3 length equals 16 residues. V was cut by 2 bases and J by 0 bases, with 14 bases left in between. The CDR3 DNA is TGTGCCTGGAGTTTCAAAAGGGGGTTCTCTGGAAACACCATATATTTT. Protein product: CAWSFKRGFSGNTIYF. Combining the CDR3 with reference TRBV30 and TRBJ1-3 gives the whole variable domain SQTIHQWPATLVQPVGSPLSLECTVEGTSNPNLYWYRQAAGRGLQLLFYSVGIGQISSEVPQNLSASRPQDRQFILSSKKLLLSDSGFYLCAWSFKRGFSGNTIYFGEGSWLTVV.

V gene TRBV3-1 (or the pseudogene TRBV3-2) combines with J gene TRBJ2-7; tentatively, D is TRBD2 (5 bases). Trimming removed 4 bases at V and 5 bases at J, with 18 bases between. The CDR3 length is 15 residues. Germline V gene lookup returns CDR1 LGHDT and CDR2 YNNKEL (reference sequence). The CDR3 sequence is CASSPSLVLIHEQYF. The CDR3, as DNA: TGTGCCAGCAGCCCTTCACTAGTTCTCATCCACGAGCAGTACTTC.

This chain joins TRBV27 and TRBJ2-7; weak D call: TRBD1 (5 bases). The V gene's germline CDR1 is MNHEY and CDR2 SMNVEV (reference sequence). The V gene lost 3 bases and the J gene lost 3 bases, with 9 bases spanning the gap. CDR3 length: 13 amino acids. The CDR3 loop is CASSFGQGYEQYF. DNA of the CDR3: TGTGCCAGCAGTTTCGGCCAGGGCTACGAGCAGTACTTC.

The CDR3 DNA follows: TGTGCCAGCACTGCCGGGACAGGGGCCCTTGCTTTCTTT. This translates into CASTAGTGALAFF. The chain employs TRBV11-2 and TRBJ1-1; 10 nucleotides align to TRBD1. This CDR3 region has 13 residues. The germline gives CDR1 SGHAT, CDR2 FQNNGV. J lost 11 bases, V lost 7 bases, and 10 bases had no gene match.

The gene calls are TRBV30 and TRBJ1-5; no clear D gene. In germline, CDR1 is GTSNPN, CDR2 SVGIG (reference sequence). The CDR3 has 13 amino acids. V was cut by 2 bases and J by 2 bases, with 7 bases left in between. The CDR3 loop reads CAWSPRGNQPQHF. The DNA for the CDR3 is TGTGCCTGGAGTCCCCGGGGCAATCAGCCCCAGCATTTT.

The chain joins TRBV30 to TRBJ2-7; TRBD2 matches at 7 bases. Germline V gene data show CDR1 as GTSNPN and CDR2 as SVGIG (reference sequence). CDR3 length: 16 amino acids. Unmatched junction bases numbered 10, after V lost 0 bases and J lost 2 bases. CDR3 in amino acids: CAWSVHWGGTTYEQYF. In nucleotides, the CDR3 is TGTGCCTGGAGTGTACATTGGGGCGGGACTACCTACGAGCAGTACTTC. Together with reference TRBV30 and TRBJ2-7, the CDR3 gives the full variable domain: SQTIHQWPATLVQPVGSPLSLECTVEGTSNPNLYWYRQAAGRGLQLLFYSVGIGQISSEVPQNLSASRPQDRQFILSSKKLLLSDSGFYLCAWSVHWGGTTYEQYFGPGTRLTVT.

The chain couples TRBV3-1 (or the pseudogene TRBV3-2) to TRBJ1-1; TRBD1 is a possible D gene (5 bases). The CDR3 is made up of 13 amino acids. V was pared by 0 bases and J by 8 bases, with 10 bases between. Per germline, CDR1 LGHDT and CDR2 YNNKEL (reference sequence). CDR3 bases: TGTGCCAGCAGCCAAGACCTGGGGCAGGAAGCTTTCTTT. This translates into CASSQDLGQEAFF.

V usage is TRBV18 and J usage is TRBJ1-1; D not certain. Trimming took off 1 base at V and 1 base at J, with 7 bases between the two ends. The CDR3 spans 14 residues. In germline, CDR1 is KGHSH, CDR2 LQKENI. For the CDR3, the DNA is TGTGCCAGCTCACCACGGAGGGCGAACACTGAAGCTTTCTTT. Its protein product is CASSPRRANTEAFF.

DNA for the CDR3: TGTGCCAGCAGTCTATCGTATACTAATGAAAAACTGTTTTTT. Its protein product is CASSLSYTNEKLFF. V is TRBV28 and J is TRBJ1-4, with unresolved D. The germline CDR1 and CDR2 sequences are MDHEN and SYDVKM. Between the trimmed V and J ends, which lost 5 bases and 2 bases, there was a span of 9 bases. The CDR3 consists of 14 residues.

This clone appeared once. V gene TRBV19 combines with J gene TRBJ2-1; TRBD1 might be the D (5 bases). CDR3 size: 15 residues. CDR1 is LNHDA and CDR2 is SQIVND in the germline V gene (reference sequence). V dropped 5 bases and J dropped 0 bases, with 11 bases sitting between them. The CDR3 DNA reads TGTGCCAGTAGTCCAGGGTACGGCTCCTACAATGAGCAGTTCTTC. This codes for CASSPGYGSYNEQFF.